This TCR beta chain appears in the sequencing data of a study of T cells in Graves' hyperthyroidism and ophthalmopathy. Study context: Peripheral blood sampling occurred at initial diagnosis, before any treatment.

Amplification targeted TCR beta CDR3 regions from RNA transcripts. In the first-round RT-PCR of the TCR CDR3, the HTBI primer set was used. MiXCR was run by TCRdb on the multiplex PCR reads, yielding one entry per CDR3 protein. The table has 300,000 to 450,000 distinct CDR3 sequences, about 12% seen once. V dropped 3 bases and J dropped 8; count of bases not matched to a gene: 13. The length of the CDR3 is 17 residues. CDR1 is KGHSH and CDR2 is LQKENI in the germline V gene. This TCR was sampled from a woman under 30 with Graves' hyperthyroidism. The chain uses TRBV18 and TRBJ2-1, with 10 nucleotides matching TRBD1. Sequenced: blood. Written as DNA, the CDR3 is TGTGCCAGCTCACCTGACGAAAAGGACAGGGGGAAGGATGAGCAGTTCTTC. This gives the protein CASSPDEKDRGKDEQFF.